This T cell receptor beta chain is from a study of T-cell reconstitution after alpha-beta-depleted transplantation in children. Researchers prepared the TCRbeta library using unique molecular identifiers, the study reports. TCRdb re-called the PCR reads with MiXCR, one entry per CDR3 protein. The table lists hundreds of thousands of distinct CDR3 sequences, roughly 14% of them singletons, with approximately 4.3% in the top ten. The ends were cut back, 4 bases at V and 0 bases at J, with 9 bases in the middle. The CDR3 covers 14 residues. Germline CDR1 reads LGHNA; CDR2 reads YNFKEQ. The sample here was PBMCs, taken from the stem cell graft. The receptor was isolated from a human donor who donated a stem cell graft to a child with Fanconi anemia. The chain has TRBV4-2 and TRBJ1-2; D ambiguous. DNA for the CDR3: TGTGCCAGCAGCCCGCCCTTAGCTAACTATGGCTACACCTTC. Protein: CASSPPLANYGYTF.